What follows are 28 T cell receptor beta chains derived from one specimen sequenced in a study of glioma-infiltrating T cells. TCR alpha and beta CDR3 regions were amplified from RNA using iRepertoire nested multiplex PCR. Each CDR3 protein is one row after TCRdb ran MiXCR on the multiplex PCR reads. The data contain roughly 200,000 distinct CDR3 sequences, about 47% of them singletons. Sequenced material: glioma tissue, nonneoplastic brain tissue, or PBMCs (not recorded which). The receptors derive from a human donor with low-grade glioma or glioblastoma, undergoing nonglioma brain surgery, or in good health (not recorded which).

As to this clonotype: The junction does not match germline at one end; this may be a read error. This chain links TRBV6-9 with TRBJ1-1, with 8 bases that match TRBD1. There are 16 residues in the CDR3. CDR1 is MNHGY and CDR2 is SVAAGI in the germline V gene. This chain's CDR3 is CASSSGKGQGRPEALF. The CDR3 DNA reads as TGTGCCAGCAGTTCTGGGAAAGGACAGGGTAGGCCTGAAGCTCTCTTT.

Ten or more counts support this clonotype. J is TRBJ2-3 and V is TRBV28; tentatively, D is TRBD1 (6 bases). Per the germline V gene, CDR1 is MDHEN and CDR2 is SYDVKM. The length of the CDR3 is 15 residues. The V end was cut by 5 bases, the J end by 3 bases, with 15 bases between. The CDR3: CASSPTGLGTDTQYF. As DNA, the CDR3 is TGTGCCAGCAGTCCGACAGGCCTAGGAACAGATACGCAGTATTTT.

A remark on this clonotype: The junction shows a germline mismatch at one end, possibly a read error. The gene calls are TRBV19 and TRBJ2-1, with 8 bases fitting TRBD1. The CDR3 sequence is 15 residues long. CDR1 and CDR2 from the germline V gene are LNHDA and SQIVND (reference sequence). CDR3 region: CATSIVGTGLNEQFF. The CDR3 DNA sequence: TGTGCCACTAGTATTGTCGGGACAGGACTTAATGAGCAGTTCTTC.

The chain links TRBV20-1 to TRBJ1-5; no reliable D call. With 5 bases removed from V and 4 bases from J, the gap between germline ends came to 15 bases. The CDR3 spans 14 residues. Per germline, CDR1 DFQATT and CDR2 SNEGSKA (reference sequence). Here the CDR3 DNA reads TGCAGTGCTCAAGGGATAGGGATAAATCAGCCCCAGCATTTT. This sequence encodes CSAQGIGINQPQHF.

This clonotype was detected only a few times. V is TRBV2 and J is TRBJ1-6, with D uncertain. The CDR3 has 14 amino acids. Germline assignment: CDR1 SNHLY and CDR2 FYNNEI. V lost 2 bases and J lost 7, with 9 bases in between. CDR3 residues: CASSEFTDNSPLHF. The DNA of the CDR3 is TGTGCCAGCAGTGAATTTACGGACAATTCACCCCTCCACTTT.

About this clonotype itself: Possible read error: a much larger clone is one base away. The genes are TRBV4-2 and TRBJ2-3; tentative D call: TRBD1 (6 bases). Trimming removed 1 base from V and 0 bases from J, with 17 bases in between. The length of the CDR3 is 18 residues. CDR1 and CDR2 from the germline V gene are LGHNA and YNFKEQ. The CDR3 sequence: CASSQVSSRGPSTDTQYF. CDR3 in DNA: TGTGCCAGCAGCCAAGTCAGTAGCAGGGGACCCAGCACAGATACGCAGTATTTT.

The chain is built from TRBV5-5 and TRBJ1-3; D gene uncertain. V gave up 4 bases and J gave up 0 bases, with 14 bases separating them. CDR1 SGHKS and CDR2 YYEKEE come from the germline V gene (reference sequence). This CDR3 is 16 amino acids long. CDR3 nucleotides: TGTGCCAGCAGCCCAAGCTACGGTTTCTCTGGAAACACCATATATTTT. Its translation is CASSPSYGFSGNTIYF. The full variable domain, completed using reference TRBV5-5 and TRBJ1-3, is DAGVTQSPTHLIKTRGQQVTLRCSPISGHKSVSWYQQVLGQGPQFIFQYYEKEERGRGNFPDRFSARQFPNYSSELNVNALLLGDSALYLCASSPSYGFSGNTIYFGEGSWLTVV.

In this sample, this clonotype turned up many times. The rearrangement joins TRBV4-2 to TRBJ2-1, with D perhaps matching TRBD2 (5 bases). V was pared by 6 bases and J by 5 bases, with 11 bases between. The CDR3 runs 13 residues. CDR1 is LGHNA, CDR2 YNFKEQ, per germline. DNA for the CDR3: TGTGCCAGCAGAGCTAACGGGGACAATGAGCAGTTCTTC. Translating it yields CASRANGDNEQFF.

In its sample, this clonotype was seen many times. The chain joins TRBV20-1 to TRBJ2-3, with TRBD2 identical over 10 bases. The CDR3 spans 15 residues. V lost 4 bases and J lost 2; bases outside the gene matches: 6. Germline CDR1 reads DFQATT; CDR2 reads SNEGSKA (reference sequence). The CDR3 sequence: CSATKTSGHTDTQYF. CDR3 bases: TGCAGTGCTACGAAGACTAGCGGGCACACAGATACGCAGTATTTT.

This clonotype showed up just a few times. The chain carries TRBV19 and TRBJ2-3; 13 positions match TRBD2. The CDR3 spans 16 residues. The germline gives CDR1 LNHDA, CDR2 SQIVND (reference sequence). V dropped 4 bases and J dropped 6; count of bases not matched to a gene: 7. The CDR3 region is CASSTGLAGLGDTQYF. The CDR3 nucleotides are TGTGCCAGTAGTACGGGACTAGCGGGACTCGGGGATACGCAGTATTTT.

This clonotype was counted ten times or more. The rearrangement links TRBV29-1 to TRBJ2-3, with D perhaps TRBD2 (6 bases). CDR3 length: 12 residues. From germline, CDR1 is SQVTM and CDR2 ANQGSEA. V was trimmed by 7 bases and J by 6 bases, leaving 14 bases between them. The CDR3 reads CSALTSFDTQYF. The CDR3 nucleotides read TGCAGCGCCCTGACTAGTTTTGATACGCAGTATTTT.

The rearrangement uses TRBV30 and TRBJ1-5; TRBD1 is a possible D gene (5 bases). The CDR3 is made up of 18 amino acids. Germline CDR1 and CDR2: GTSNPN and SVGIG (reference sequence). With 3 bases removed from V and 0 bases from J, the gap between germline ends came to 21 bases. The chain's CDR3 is CAWSGGKGDSLSNQPQHF. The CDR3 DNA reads TGTGCCTGGAGCGGGGGGAAAGGGGACTCACTTAGCAATCAGCCCCAGCATTTT.

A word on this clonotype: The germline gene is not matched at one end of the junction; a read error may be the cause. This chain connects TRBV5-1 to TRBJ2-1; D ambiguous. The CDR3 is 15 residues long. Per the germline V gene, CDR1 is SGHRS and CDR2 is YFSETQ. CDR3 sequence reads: CASSLEGSSYNKQFF. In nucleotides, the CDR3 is TGCGCCAGCAGCTTGGAAGGTAGTTCCTACAATAAGCAGTTCTTC.

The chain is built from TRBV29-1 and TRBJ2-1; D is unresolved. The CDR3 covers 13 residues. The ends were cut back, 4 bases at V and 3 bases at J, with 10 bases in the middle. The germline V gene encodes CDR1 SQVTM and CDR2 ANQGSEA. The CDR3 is CSVVIPHYNEQFF. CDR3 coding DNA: TGCAGCGTTGTGATCCCCCACTACAATGAGCAGTTCTTC.

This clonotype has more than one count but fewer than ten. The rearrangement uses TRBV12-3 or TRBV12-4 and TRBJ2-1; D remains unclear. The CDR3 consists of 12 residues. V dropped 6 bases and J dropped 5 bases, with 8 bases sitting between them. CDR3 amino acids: CASSQSNNEQFF. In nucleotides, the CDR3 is TGTGCCAGCAGCCAATCAAACAATGAGCAGTTCTTC.

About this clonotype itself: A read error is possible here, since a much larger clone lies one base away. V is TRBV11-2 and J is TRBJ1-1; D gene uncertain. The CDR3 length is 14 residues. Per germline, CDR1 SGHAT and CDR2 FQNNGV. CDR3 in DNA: TGTGCCAGCAGCTTAGGTAGGGTAGGTACTGAATCTTTCTTT. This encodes CASSLGRVGTESFF. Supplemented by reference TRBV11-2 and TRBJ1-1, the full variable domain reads EAGVAQSPRYKIIEKRQSVAFWCNPISGHATLYWYQQILGQGPKLLIQFQNNGVVDDSQLPKDRFSAERLKGVDSTLKIQPAKLEDSAVYLCASSLGRVGTESFFGQGTRLTVV.

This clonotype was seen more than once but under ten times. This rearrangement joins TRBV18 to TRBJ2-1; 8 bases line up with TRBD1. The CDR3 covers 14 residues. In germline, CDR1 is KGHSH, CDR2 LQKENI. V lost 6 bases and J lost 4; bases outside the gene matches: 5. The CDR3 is CASSSGQGYNEQFF. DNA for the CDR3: TGTGCCAGCTCTTCCGGACAGGGATACAATGAGCAGTTCTTC.

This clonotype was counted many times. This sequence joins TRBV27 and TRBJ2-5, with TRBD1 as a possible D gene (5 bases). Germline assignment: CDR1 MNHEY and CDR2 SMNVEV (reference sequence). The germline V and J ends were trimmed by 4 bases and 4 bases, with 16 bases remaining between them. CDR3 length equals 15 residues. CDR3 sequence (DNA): TGTGCCAGCAGTTCCCCTTCCAGGGTAGGAGAGACCCAGTACTTC. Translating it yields CASSSPSRVGETQYF.

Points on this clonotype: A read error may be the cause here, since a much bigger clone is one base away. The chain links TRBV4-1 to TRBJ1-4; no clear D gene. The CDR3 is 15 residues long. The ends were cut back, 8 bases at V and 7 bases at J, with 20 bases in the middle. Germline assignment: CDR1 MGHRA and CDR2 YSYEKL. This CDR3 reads CASGLPPARAEKLFF. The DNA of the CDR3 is TGCGCCAGCGGCCTTCCCCCAGCTCGGGCTGAAAAACTGTTTTTT.

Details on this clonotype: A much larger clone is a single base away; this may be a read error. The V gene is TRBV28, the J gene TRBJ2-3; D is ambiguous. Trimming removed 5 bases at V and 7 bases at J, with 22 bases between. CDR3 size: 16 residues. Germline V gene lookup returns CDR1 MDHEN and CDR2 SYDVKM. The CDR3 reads CASSPPVSATRYTQYF. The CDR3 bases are TGTGCCAGCAGTCCGCCGGTCTCGGCAACTCGTTATACGCAGTATTTT.

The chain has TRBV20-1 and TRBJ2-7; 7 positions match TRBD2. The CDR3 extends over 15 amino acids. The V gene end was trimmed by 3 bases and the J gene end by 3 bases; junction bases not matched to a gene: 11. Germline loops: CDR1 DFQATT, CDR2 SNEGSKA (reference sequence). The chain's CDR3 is CSASRWSGNFYEQYF. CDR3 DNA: TGCAGTGCTAGTCGGTGGAGCGGGAACTTCTACGAGCAGTACTTC.

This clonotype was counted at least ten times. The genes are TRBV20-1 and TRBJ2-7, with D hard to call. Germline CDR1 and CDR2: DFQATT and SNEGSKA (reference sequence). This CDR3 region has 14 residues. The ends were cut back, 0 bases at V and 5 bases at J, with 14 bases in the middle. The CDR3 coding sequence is TGCAGTGCTAGAGATATTAGGAACGTGAACGAGCAGTACTTC. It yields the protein CSARDIRNVNEQYF.

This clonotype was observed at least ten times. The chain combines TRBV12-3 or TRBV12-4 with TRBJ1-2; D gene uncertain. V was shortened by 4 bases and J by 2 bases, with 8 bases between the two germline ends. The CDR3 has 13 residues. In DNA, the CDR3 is TGTGCCAGCAGTTCCTGGCAGAACTATGGCTACACCTTC. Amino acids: CASSSWQNYGYTF.

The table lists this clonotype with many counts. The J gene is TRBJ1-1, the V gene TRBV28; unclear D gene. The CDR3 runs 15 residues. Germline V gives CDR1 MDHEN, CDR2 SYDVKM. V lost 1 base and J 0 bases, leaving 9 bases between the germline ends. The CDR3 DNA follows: TGTGCCAGCAGTTTATATAGGATTATGAACACTGAAGCTTTCTTT. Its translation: CASSLYRIMNTEAFF.

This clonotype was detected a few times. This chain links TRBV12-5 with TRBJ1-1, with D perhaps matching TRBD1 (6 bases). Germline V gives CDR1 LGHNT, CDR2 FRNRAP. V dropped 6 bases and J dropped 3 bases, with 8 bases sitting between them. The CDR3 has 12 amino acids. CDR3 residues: CASGRGDTEAFF. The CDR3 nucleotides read TGTGCTAGTGGAAGGGGGGACACTGAAGCTTTCTTT.

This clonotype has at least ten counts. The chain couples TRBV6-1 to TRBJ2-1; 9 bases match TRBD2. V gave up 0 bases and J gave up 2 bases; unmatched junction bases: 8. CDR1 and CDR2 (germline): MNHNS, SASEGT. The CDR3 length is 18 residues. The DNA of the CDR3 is TGTGCCAGCAGTGAAGCCGGATCTAGCGGGACCCCCTACAATGAGCAGTTCTTC. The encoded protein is CASSEAGSSGTPYNEQFF.

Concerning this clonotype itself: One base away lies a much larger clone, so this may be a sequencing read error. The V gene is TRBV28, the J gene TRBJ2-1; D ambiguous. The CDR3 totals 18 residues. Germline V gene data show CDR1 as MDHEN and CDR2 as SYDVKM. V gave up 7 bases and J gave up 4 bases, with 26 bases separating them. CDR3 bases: TGTGCCAGCATTCATTCTTCCCCCGAAAGCCTGTGGTACAATGAGCAGTTCTTC. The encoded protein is CASIHSSPESLWYNEQFF.

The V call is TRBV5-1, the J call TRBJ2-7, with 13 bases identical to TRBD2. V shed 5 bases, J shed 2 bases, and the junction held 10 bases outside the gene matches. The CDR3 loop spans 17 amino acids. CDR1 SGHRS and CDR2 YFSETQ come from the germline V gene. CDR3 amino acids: CASRSGTSGMKAYEQYF. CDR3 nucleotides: TGCGCCAGCAGATCCGGGACTAGCGGGATGAAAGCCTACGAGCAGTACTTC.